This entry lists 28 T cell receptor beta chains sequenced from one sample in a study of shared clonotypes between healthy human individuals. Sequencing was performed with immunoSEQ multiplex PCR; in TCRdb, only in-frame clones are kept and a portion is missing. The table lists roughly 2.5 million clones, roughly nine tenths of them singletons. Sequencing used naive CD4+ T cells sorted from blood. Regarding subset: CD45RA+ positively selected. The origin of the receptors is a man aged 18 to 30 in good health.

A note on this clone: The sample holds other DNA sequences that translate to the same CDR3. The CDR3 loop is CAISESTYNEQFF. The CDR3 DNA follows: TGTGCCATCAGTGAGTCTACTTACAATGAGCAGTTCTTC. The chain is built from TRBV10-3 and TRBJ2-1; D is unresolved. The CDR3 is 13 residues long. Trimming pared 0 bases from V and 4 bases from J, leaving 4 bases between. CDR1 and CDR2 (germline): ENHRY, SYGVKD.

The chain has TRBV11-2 and TRBJ2-3; TRBD2 matches at 11 bases. CDR3 length equals 15 residues. Trimming cost V 4 bases and J 5 bases; bases outside gene matches: 5. CDR1 is SGHAT and CDR2 is FQNNGV in the germline V gene. CDR3 in amino acids: CASSSIAGGRDTQYF. The CDR3 DNA follows: TGTGCCAGCAGCTCCATAGCGGGGGGGCGAGATACGCAGTATTTT.

This clone was detected only once. V and J are TRBV7-6 and TRBJ2-1; 7 bases match TRBD2. This CDR3 contains 14 residues. Germline assignment: CDR1 SGHVS and CDR2 FNYEAQ. Trimming removed 0 bases from V and 8 bases from J; junction bases left unmatched: 4. The CDR3 bases are TGTGCCAGCAGCTTAGCGGGAGGGCTAGATGAGCAGTTCTTC. Encoded protein: CASSLAGGLDEQFF.

This clone was seen a few times. The gene calls are TRBV7-9 and TRBJ1-2; a possible D gene is TRBD1 (6 bases). The CDR3 totals 14 residues. Per germline, CDR1 SEHNR and CDR2 FQNEAQ (reference sequence). Trimming cost V 5 bases and J 6 bases, with 16 bases left between them. CDR3: CASSPATGLHGYTF. CDR3 nucleotides: TGTGCCAGCAGCCCTGCCACAGGGCTCCATGGCTACACCTTC.

Regarding this clone: The sample has other DNA sequences that encode this CDR3 too. V usage is TRBV30 and J usage is TRBJ2-7; possibly TRBD1 or TRBD2 for D (6 bases each). V lost 0 bases, J lost 2 bases, and 11 bases lay in between. The germline CDR1 and CDR2 sequences are GTSNPN and SVGIG (reference sequence). The CDR3 runs to 14 residues. CDR3 protein: CAWSVGGSAYEQYF. CDR3 sequence (DNA): TGTGCCTGGAGTGTAGGGGGGTCCGCCTACGAGCAGTACTTC.

This chain joins TRBV12-5 and TRBJ2-5, with TRBD2 matching 7 bases. Germline lookup yields CDR1 LGHNT and CDR2 FRNRAP. The CDR3 is made up of 15 amino acids. V lost 6 bases and J lost 7; bases outside the gene matches: 14. The CDR3 protein is CASGLSVGEGATQYF. In nucleotides, the CDR3 is TGTGCTAGTGGCCTGTCAGTGGGGGAGGGCGCGACCCAGTACTTC.

This clone has just one count. The CDR3 sequence: CASRQGNNQPQHF. CDR3 bases: TGTGCCAGTCGACAGGGGAACAATCAGCCCCAGCATTTT. The gene calls are TRBV2 and TRBJ1-5; TRBD1 matches at 8 bases. The CDR3 has 13 amino acids. Germline V gene sequence: CDR1 SNHLY, CDR2 FYNNEI. J lost 3 bases, V lost 9 bases, and 4 bases had no gene match.

The chain employs TRBV18 and TRBJ2-1, with D possibly matching TRBD1 (6 bases). The CDR3 totals 15 residues. V lost 1 base to trimming and J lost 5 bases, with 12 bases between them. CDR1 and CDR2 from the germline V gene are KGHSH and LQKENI. CDR3 sequence (DNA): TGTGCCAGCTCACCACTTGGAACAGGGAACAATGAGCAGTTCTTC. As protein: CASSPLGTGNNEQFF.

This clone was counted once. The genes are TRBV21-1 and TRBJ1-1. TRBV21-1 is classified as a pseudogene. CDR3 size: 11 residues. CDR3 residues: CASSPAEDAFF. The DNA for the CDR3 is TGTGCCAGCAGCCCCGCGGAGGATGCTTTCTTT.

V gene TRBV10-2 combines with J gene TRBJ2-1; D not resolved. The CDR3 sequence is 12 residues long. CDR1 is WSHSY and CDR2 is SAAADI in the germline V gene. V lost 0 bases to trimming and J lost 8 bases, with 5 bases between them. CDR3 amino acids: CASSESTDEQFF. DNA for the CDR3: TGCGCCAGCAGTGAGTCGACGGATGAGCAGTTCTTC.

V is TRBV5-4 and J is TRBJ1-1; tentative D call: TRBD1 (5 bases). The CDR3 is 15 amino acids. Germline V gene sequence: CDR1 SGHNT, CDR2 YYREEE (reference sequence). The germline V and J ends were trimmed by 0 bases and 4 bases, with 13 bases remaining between them. In nucleotides, the CDR3 is TGTGCCAGCAGCTTGGGGGAGAGGGGAGGCACTGAAGCTTTCTTT. Translated: CASSLGERGGTEAFF.

The CDR3 sequence is CASSFGGGALDTQYF. The CDR3 DNA is TGTGCCAGCAGCTTTGGCGGGGGGGCCTTAGATACGCAGTATTTT. The chain couples TRBV7-9 to TRBJ2-3; 9 bases agree with TRBD2. Germline V CDR1 and CDR2: SEHNR, FQNEAQ (reference sequence). The CDR3 is 15 residues long. Germline trimming cut 3 bases from V and 5 bases from J; bases unmatched to any gene: 6.

The rearrangement joins TRBV7-2 to TRBJ2-2; D is unclear. Deletions cut 7 bases from V and 0 bases from J, with 9 bases between. Germline-derived CDR1 and CDR2 are SGHTA and FQGNSA. The CDR3 extends over 14 amino acids. CDR3 in amino acids: CASTLGSNTGELFF. The CDR3 DNA reads as TGTGCCAGCACCTTGGGGTCGAACACCGGGGAGCTGTTTTTT.

On this clone: The same CDR3 can be traced to other DNA sequences in this sample. The chain employs TRBV5-1 and TRBJ2-1, with 8 bases matching TRBD2. Germline values: CDR1 SGHRS, CDR2 YFSETQ. V lost 1 base to trimming and J lost 6 bases; unmatched junction nucleotides: 3. The CDR3 runs to 14 residues. CDR3 region: CASSLTGGLNEQFF. In nucleotides, the CDR3 is TGCGCCAGCAGCTTGACGGGGGGGCTCAATGAGCAGTTCTTC.

The J gene is TRBJ2-3, the V gene TRBV5-1, with TRBD1 matching over 10 bases. The junction had 8 bases not matched to a gene; V was cut back by 1 base and J by 6 bases. CDR1 SGHRS and CDR2 YFSETQ come from the germline V gene. This CDR3 is built from 16 residues. The CDR3 sequence: CASSLRGTGDLDTQYF. In DNA, the CDR3 is TGCGCCAGCAGCTTGAGGGGGACAGGGGACCTCGATACGCAGTATTTT.

CDR3 sequence reads: CASRPGQENEKLFF. The CDR3, as DNA: TGCGCCAGCAGACCGGGACAGGAAAATGAAAAACTGTTTTTT. The chain carries TRBV10-1 and TRBJ1-4, with 8 bases lining up with TRBD1. Looked up from germline, CDR1 is WNHNN and CDR2 is SYGVQD (reference sequence). The CDR3 contains 14 residues. The trim removed 6 bases at V and 5 bases at J, leaving 5 bases unmatched.

This clone appeared a single time. The V and J genes are TRBV21-1 and TRBJ2-1; TRBD2, the table's D call, was not compared with the DNA. TRBV21-1 corresponds to a pseudogene. This CDR3 is 15 amino acids long. In nucleotides, the CDR3 is TGTGCCAGCAGCAATAGGACTAGCGGGAATGATGAGCAGTTCTTC. This codes for CASSNRTSGNDEQFF.

The chain joins TRBV7-9 to TRBJ2-5, with D unclear. TRBJ2-7 explains the end of the DNA better; the J call may be wrong. The CDR3 totals 12 residues. Germline CDR1 and CDR2: SEHNR and FQNEAQ (reference sequence). DNA of the CDR3: TGTGCCAGCTCTTCGGGTTCGGGCGAGCAGTACTTC. Translating it yields CASSSGSGEQYF.

This clone was observed a single time. The chain has TRBV25-1 and TRBJ1-4; TRBD1 matches at 7 bases. V shed 1 base, J shed 8 bases, and the junction held 4 bases outside the gene matches. The CDR3 length is 14 residues. Germline values: CDR1 MGHDK, CDR2 SYGVNS. The CDR3 loop is CASSESGGGEKLFF. The CDR3 DNA reads TGTGCCAGCAGTGAATCAGGGGGTGGCGAAAAACTGTTTTTT.

The V call is TRBV4-1, the J call TRBJ1-3; D unclear. V was shortened by 3 bases and J by 2 bases, with 11 bases between the two germline ends. The CDR3 length is 15 residues. Per germline, CDR1 MGHRA and CDR2 YSYEKL. The CDR3 DNA sequence: TGCGCCAGCAGCCAGATGACCGCCGCTGGAAACACCATATATTTT. Translated: CASSQMTAAGNTIYF.

The chain couples TRBV2 to TRBJ1-2; D is possibly TRBD1 (6 bases). CDR3 size: 14 residues. CDR1 SNHLY and CDR2 FYNNEI come from the germline V gene. V lost 5 bases, J lost 2 bases, and 12 bases lay in between. CDR3 region: CASSLATGNYGYTF. The CDR3 DNA sequence: TGTGCCAGCAGTTTAGCGACAGGCAACTATGGCTACACCTTC.

The rearrangement links TRBV6-6 to TRBJ1-2; D not certain. The V gene lost 4 bases and the J gene lost 4 bases, with 13 bases spanning the gap. Looked up from germline, CDR1 is MNHNY and CDR2 is SVGAGI (reference sequence). The CDR3 spans 14 residues. As DNA, the CDR3 is TGTGCCAGCAGTTCAGCAGGAAGCCTCTATGGCTACACCTTC. Translating gives CASSSAGSLYGYTF.

V and J are TRBV5-1 and TRBJ1-2; D call uncertain. Trimming stripped 0 bases from V and 4 bases from J, with 10 bases between. Germline assignment: CDR1 SGHRS and CDR2 YFSETQ. The CDR3 contains 14 residues. Written as DNA, the CDR3 is TGCGCCAGCAGCTTGGACACAAAAGGCTATGGCTACACCTTC. Encoded protein: CASSLDTKGYGYTF.

A single count supports this clone. The chain links TRBV11-2 to TRBJ1-4, with 8 positions matching TRBD1. This CDR3 has 19 amino acids. V gave up 1 base and J gave up 3 bases; unmatched junction bases: 13. Germline CDR1 and CDR2: SGHAT and FQNNGV. The CDR3 sequence is CASSLGPGGARKANEKLFF. CDR3 nucleotides: TGTGCCAGCAGCTTAGGCCCAGGGGGCGCGAGGAAGGCTAATGAAAAACTGTTTTTT.

The chain employs TRBV5-8 and TRBJ1-2, with TRBD1 matching over 11 bases. Trimming cost V 7 bases and J 2 bases; bases outside gene matches: 1. CDR1 SGHTS and CDR2 YDEGEE come from the germline V gene. The CDR3 extends over 13 amino acids. The CDR3 coding sequence is TGTGCCAGCGGGACAGGGGGAAACTATGGCTACACCTTC. Translation: CASGTGGNYGYTF.

The chain uses TRBV18 and TRBJ2-2, with D maybe TRBD2 (6 bases). The CDR3 consists of 18 residues. Germline V gives CDR1 KGHSH, CDR2 LQKENI. V dropped 1 base and J dropped 6 bases, with 21 bases sitting between them. CDR3 sequence: CASSPLTPVGGVAGELFF. CDR3 sequence (DNA): TGTGCCAGCTCACCACTCACTCCCGTTGGCGGGGTGGCCGGGGAGCTGTTTTTT.

This chain uses TRBV30 with TRBJ2-1; tentatively, D is TRBD1 (6 bases). V was trimmed by 1 base and J by 12 bases, leaving 13 bases between them. The germline V gene has CDR1 GTSNPN and CDR2 SVGIG (reference sequence). The CDR3 loop spans 12 amino acids. CDR3 sequence: CAWSAQGSGQFF. The CDR3 coding sequence is TGTGCCTGGAGTGCCCAGGGGTCCGGGCAGTTCTTC.

The chain recombines TRBV19 with TRBJ2-1; TRBD2 is a possible D gene (6 bases). CDR1 and CDR2 from the germline V gene are LNHDA and SQIVND (reference sequence). The CDR3 runs to 14 residues. The ends were cut back, 9 bases at V and 1 base at J, with 13 bases in the middle. CDR3 amino acids: CASSVADSYNEQFF. CDR3 DNA sequence: TGTGCCAGCTCCGTAGCGGATTCCTACAATGAGCAGTTCTTC.